Shown below are 28 T cell receptor beta chains from a single sample sequenced in a study of blood T cell repertoires in COVID-19. The repertoire was sequenced with immunoSEQ multiplex PCR; TCRdb's copy has only in-frame clones and lacks some. Counted here are some 70,000 clones, roughly 87% occurring once; the ten biggest clones make up about 6.6%. Sequencing used peripheral blood. Receptors were obtained from a man aged 50 to 59 with active COVID-19.

This chain uses TRBV6-5 with TRBJ1-2; D unclear. CDR3 length: 14 residues. V was trimmed by 4 bases and J by 5 bases, leaving 14 bases between them. Germline V lookup: CDR1 MNHEY, CDR2 SVGAGI. CDR3 in amino acids: CASSSREGVYGYTF. The CDR3 region has the DNA TGTGCCAGCAGTTCCCGGGAGGGTGTATATGGCTACACCTTC.

This rearrangement joins TRBV6-1 to TRBJ2-3, with D possibly being TRBD2 (5 bases). The CDR3 has 15 residues. Trimming took 0 bases from V and 1 from J, leaving 8 bases between them. Germline V CDR1 and CDR2: MNHNS, SASEGT. The CDR3 DNA reads as TGTGCCAGCAGTGAAGCGCACGGGGGCACAGATACGCAGTATTTT. This gives the protein CASSEAHGGTDTQYF.

The chain recombines TRBV28 with TRBJ2-5; 9 nucleotides agree with TRBD1. CDR1 is MDHEN, CDR2 SYDVKM, per germline. The J segment lost 1 base and the V segment lost 7 bases, leaving 7 bases of the junction unmatched. The CDR3 contains 15 residues. The CDR3 protein is CASNGPTGGQETQYF. DNA for the CDR3: TGTGCCAGCAACGGCCCGACAGGGGGCCAAGAGACCCAGTACTTC. Full variable domain (rest looked up from reference TRBV28 and TRBJ2-5): DVKVTQSSRYLVKRTGEKVFLECVQDMDHENMFWYRQDPGLGLRLIYFSYDVKMKEKGDIPEGYSVSREKKERFSLILESASTNQTSMYLCASNGPTGGQETQYFGPGTRLLVL.

The J gene is TRBJ1-5, the V gene TRBV18; 7 bases line up with TRBD1. The CDR3 loop spans 14 amino acids. Trimming took 5 bases from V and 4 from J; bases not matched to a gene: 5. Per the germline V gene, CDR1 is KGHSH and CDR2 is LQKENI. CDR3 sequence: CASSETGLNQPQHF. The DNA for the CDR3 is TGTGCCAGCTCAGAGACAGGGTTGAATCAGCCCCAGCATTTT.

V is TRBV6-6 and J is TRBJ1-1; TRBD1 agrees at 9 bases. With V trimmed by 6 bases and J by 8 bases, 7 bases remained unmatched. Germline CDR1 reads MNHNY; CDR2 reads SVGAGI (reference sequence). CDR3 length: 13 amino acids. In nucleotides, the CDR3 is TGTGCCAGCAGGGAGCCCGGGACAGGGGAAGCTTTCTTT. It encodes CASREPGTGEAFF.

This clone was detected only a few times. CDR3 nucleotide sequence: TGTGCCTGGGTCACAGGGGAATCCTACGAGCAGTACTTC. It is translated as CAWVTGESYEQYF. V gene TRBV30 combines with J gene TRBJ2-7; TRBD1 matches 7 bases. After removal of 5 bases from V and 1 base from J, the junction contained 5 bases not matched to a gene. There are 13 residues in the CDR3. The germline CDR1 and CDR2 sequences are GTSNPN and SVGIG (reference sequence).

The rearrangement uses TRBV29-1 and TRBJ2-2; 10 bases fit TRBD1. The CDR3 runs 14 residues. Germline V gene lookup returns CDR1 SQVTM and CDR2 ANQGSEA. Germline trimming cut 5 bases from V and 4 bases from J; bases unmatched to any gene: 4. The CDR3 sequence is CSVQGQGTTGELFF. The CDR3 DNA sequence: TGCAGCGTTCAGGGACAGGGGACCACCGGGGAGCTGTTTTTT.

A single count supports this clone. This sequence joins TRBV14 and TRBJ1-3; 8 nucleotides match TRBD1. The CDR3 contains 21 residues. Germline trimming cut 4 bases from V and 0 bases from J; bases unmatched to any gene: 20. The germline V gene has CDR1 SGHDN and CDR2 FVKESK. The CDR3 reads CASSLSRATRTGRSSGNTIYF. The CDR3 bases are TGTGCCAGCAGCCTAAGTCGCGCCACGAGGACAGGGCGAAGCTCTGGAAACACCATATATTTT.

V gene TRBV29-1 combines with J gene TRBJ1-2, with TRBD1 identical over 10 bases. Germline V gene sequence: CDR1 SQVTM, CDR2 ANQGSEA. Trimming cost V 7 bases and J 4 bases; bases outside gene matches: 6. The CDR3 contains 13 residues. The CDR3 region is CSAKTGGRYGYTF. The CDR3, as DNA: TGCAGCGCAAAGACAGGGGGCCGCTATGGCTACACCTTC.

The chain carries TRBV4-1 and TRBJ2-3; TRBD2 matches 8 bases. CDR1 and CDR2 (germline): MGHRA, YSYEKL. The CDR3 is 16 amino acids. V lost 0 bases, J lost 4 bases, and 6 bases stayed unmatched. CDR3 region: CASSQEHAGGPDTQYF. As DNA, the CDR3 is TGCGCCAGCAGCCAAGAACATGCGGGAGGCCCAGATACGCAGTATTTT.

CDR3 region: CSVLFGTGSSAFF. DNA for the CDR3: TGCAGCGTTCTATTCGGGACAGGGTCATCGGCTTTCTTT. V is TRBV29-1 and J is TRBJ1-1, with 9 nucleotides matching TRBD1. The CDR3 sequence is 13 residues long. The germline V gene has CDR1 SQVTM and CDR2 ANQGSEA. V lost 5 bases to trimming and J lost 11 bases; unmatched junction nucleotides: 12.

This chain connects TRBV7-9 to TRBJ2-5; TRBD1 matches at 9 bases. The V and J ends lost 4 bases and 5 bases, in that order; junction bases with no gene match: 5. Germline CDR1 reads SEHNR; CDR2 reads FQNEAQ (reference sequence). The CDR3 is 14 amino acids. CDR3 in amino acids: CASSSTGGAETQYF. The CDR3 DNA reads TGTGCCAGCAGCTCAACAGGGGGCGCTGAGACCCAGTACTTC.

V is TRBV19 and J is TRBJ1-5; D is unclear. The CDR3 contains 14 residues. V was cut by 7 bases and J by 0 bases, with 10 bases left in between. Germline CDR1 reads LNHDA; CDR2 reads SQIVND (reference sequence). The CDR3, as DNA: TGTGCCAGTAACGTGGGCTATAGCAATCAGCCCCAGCATTTT. Translation gives CASNVGYSNQPQHF.

This chain links TRBV7-2 with TRBJ1-1; no reliable D call. The CDR3 has 12 residues. V lost 2 bases, J lost 4 bases, and 5 bases lay in between. Germline V gene lookup returns CDR1 SGHTA and CDR2 FQGNSA. The CDR3 DNA reads as TGTGCCAGCAGCTTAAGCGGCACTGAAGCTTTCTTT. It translates to CASSLSGTEAFF.

The chain links TRBV11-3 to TRBJ2-1; 9 bases map to TRBD1. CDR3 length: 15 amino acids. The J segment lost 5 bases and the V segment lost 4 bases, leaving 6 bases of the junction unmatched. Germline-derived CDR1 and CDR2 are SGHNT and YENEEA. CDR3 DNA: TGTGCCAGCAGCTCTACGGGACAGGGCAACAATGAGCAGTTCTTC. Its protein is CASSSTGQGNNEQFF.

The genes are TRBV19 and TRBJ2-5; 10 positions match TRBD2. V dropped 5 bases and J dropped 4; count of bases not matched to a gene: 10. Germline values: CDR1 LNHDA, CDR2 SQIVND (reference sequence). This CDR3 comprises 16 residues. The CDR3 DNA is TGTGCCAGTAGTCCATGGACTAGCGGTCGGGCAGAGACCCAGTACTTC. Its protein product is CASSPWTSGRAETQYF.

V is TRBV27 and J is TRBJ2-2; 10 positions agree with TRBD1. Germline V lookup: CDR1 MNHEY, CDR2 SMNVEV (reference sequence). V lost 5 bases to trimming and J lost 4 bases; unmatched junction nucleotides: 4. The CDR3 has 15 residues. CDR3 sequence (DNA): TGTGCCAGCAGTCCGGGACAGGGGCGCACCGGGGAGCTGTTTTTT. It yields the protein CASSPGQGRTGELFF.

This clone was counted a single time. V gene TRBV19 combines with J gene TRBJ2-2; 12 bases are a match to TRBD2. The V gene's germline CDR1 is LNHDA and CDR2 SQIVND (reference sequence). The CDR3 runs 18 residues. V shed 2 bases and J 5 bases; nucleotides not matched to a gene: 9. The CDR3 here is CASSISSGRASRTGELFF. As DNA, the CDR3 is TGTGCCAGTAGTATATCTAGCGGGAGGGCCTCTCGGACCGGGGAGCTGTTTTTT.

This clone was recorded a few times. The chain employs TRBV7-2 and TRBJ2-3; 9 bases fit TRBD2. There are 16 residues in the CDR3. Germline assignment: CDR1 SGHTA and CDR2 FQGNSA. Germline trimming cut 2 bases from V and 8 bases from J; bases unmatched to any gene: 11. CDR3 DNA: TGTGCCAGCAGCTTACAAGGCTTGACTAGCGGAGGTACGCAGTATTTT. It encodes CASSLQGLTSGGTQYF.

The chain recombines TRBV6-2 or TRBV6-3 with TRBJ1-2; TRBD1 matches at 8 bases. Germline V lookup: CDR1 MNHEY, CDR2 SVGEGT. Unmatched junction bases numbered 11, after V lost 7 bases and J lost 7 bases. The CDR3 has 14 residues. The CDR3 DNA reads as TGTGCCAGCAACCCCGACAGGGGATCTCTTGGCTACACCTTC. Translating gives CASNPDRGSLGYTF.

This sequence joins TRBV29-1 and TRBJ2-5; 7 nucleotides line up with TRBD1. The CDR3 totals 16 residues. V was pared by 7 bases and J by 1 base, with 15 bases of the junction left unmatched. CDR1 is SQVTM, CDR2 ANQGSEA, per germline. CDR3 DNA sequence: TGCAGCGCTGAGGGTGGAGAGGGGGCCACCCAAGAGACCCAGTACTTC. Translating gives CSAEGGEGATQETQYF. Full variable domain (missing parts from reference TRBV29-1 and TRBJ2-5): SAVISQKPSRDICQRGTSLTIQCQVDSQVTMMFWYRQQPGQSLTLIATANQGSEATYESGFVIDKFPISRPNLTFSTLTVSNMSPEDSSIYLCSAEGGEGATQETQYFGPGTRLLVL.

The V call is TRBV4-2, the J call TRBJ1-2, with 10 bases aligning to TRBD1. The V gene's germline CDR1 is LGHNA and CDR2 YNFKEQ. The CDR3 is made up of 18 amino acids. With V trimmed by 0 bases and J by 5 bases, 12 bases remained unmatched. The CDR3: CASSQDPTGGAGLYGYTF. The CDR3 DNA follows: TGTGCCAGCAGCCAAGACCCGACAGGGGGCGCGGGACTGTATGGCTACACCTTC.

V and J are TRBV9 and TRBJ1-2; a possible D gene is TRBD1 (6 bases). Germline-derived CDR1 and CDR2 are SGDLS and YYNGEE. The V end lost 4 bases, the J end lost 4 bases, and 20 bases lay between the germline ends. This CDR3 has 16 residues. The CDR3 DNA reads TGTGCCAGCAGCCCCCGACTGGCAGGGGCCAGCTATGGCTACACCTTC. Its protein product is CASSPRLAGASYGYTF.

This chain joins TRBV11-3 and TRBJ2-2; TRBD2 aligns across 8 bases. V was pared by 3 bases and J by 4 bases, with 4 bases of the junction left unmatched. The germline V gene has CDR1 SGHNT and CDR2 YENEEA. This CDR3 is 15 amino acids long. CDR3 nucleotide sequence: TGTGCCAGCAGCTTGATGGGGACTAGCACCGGGGAGCTGTTTTTT. Protein sequence: CASSLMGTSTGELFF.

This sequence joins TRBV6-5 and TRBJ2-1, with D perhaps TRBD2 (6 bases). This CDR3 contains 16 residues. Germline CDR1 reads MNHEY; CDR2 reads SVGAGI. Trimming pared 2 bases from V and 4 bases from J, leaving 15 bases between. The CDR3 loop reads CASSYTSGSSYNEQFF. The DNA for the CDR3 is TGTGCCAGCAGTTACACGAGCGGGTCCTCTTACAATGAGCAGTTCTTC.

This chain uses TRBV30 with TRBJ1-1; maybe TRBD1 (5 bases). The CDR3 loop spans 15 amino acids. Germline V lookup: CDR1 GTSNPN, CDR2 SVGIG (reference sequence). Trimming removed 6 bases at V and 6 bases at J, with 23 bases between. The CDR3 DNA follows: TGTGCCTGTGCCCCGGACAATGCGGGGGAAGCTGAAGCTTTCTTT. It encodes CACAPDNAGEAEAFF.

J is TRBJ1-4 and V is TRBV5-6; D not certain. The CDR3 consists of 14 residues. Trimming took 3 bases from V and 8 from J, leaving 14 bases between them. From germline, CDR1 is SGHDT and CDR2 YYEEEE. Written as DNA, the CDR3 is TGTGCCAGCAGCTCCCGTGAGGCTCGCGAAAAACTGTTTTTT. Amino acid sequence: CASSSREAREKLFF.

This chain connects TRBV5-1 to TRBJ2-1, with TRBD1 matching over 9 bases. J gave up 5 bases and V 4 bases, and 7 bases lay outside the gene matches. Germline V CDR1 and CDR2: SGHRS, YFSETQ. The CDR3 contains 15 residues. Here the CDR3 DNA reads TGCGCCAGCAGCGATATGGGGACAGGGAACAATGAGCAGTTCTTC. It translates to CASSDMGTGNNEQFF.